A selection of T cell receptor beta chains follows, all from one sample in a study of cytomegalovirus exposure and HLA in healthy donors. Profiled with immunoSEQ multiplex PCR; TCRdb holds only in-frame clones, not every one. In all, the sample yields approximately 140,000 clones. The sequencing input was PBMCs. The receptors shown here come from a man in his forties or fifties in good health and CMV-seronegative. Each CDR3 is given with its conserved first and last residue. The order of the fields is V gene, D gene, J gene, CDR3 protein, CDR3 DNA. The D gene is left open where the match is weak.

>TRBV7-2|TRBD1|TRBJ2-5
CASSLVSTGGETQYF
TGTGCCAGCAGCTTAGTTTCCACAGGGGGAGAGACCCAGTACTTC
>TRBV2|.|TRBJ1-4
CASSARSGGPNEKLFF
TGTGCCAGCAGTGCCAGATCTGGTGGGCCCAATGAAAAACTGTTTTTT
>TRBV10-3|.|TRBJ1-2
CATRWEGRENTF
TGTGCCACCCGGTGGGAGGGGAGAGAAAACACCTTC
>TRBV6-5|TRBD1|TRBJ1-4
CASSYTSGQGGEKLFF
TGTGCCAGCAGTTACACGTCAGGACAGGGAGGGGAAAAACTGTTTTTT
>TRBV7-8|TRBD1|TRBJ1-6
CASSLQGTGGFGALHF
TGTGCCAGCAGCTTACAAGGGACAGGCGGGTTCGGGGCCCTCCACTTT
>TRBV4-2|.|TRBJ2-3
CASSQRSGTDTQYF
TGTGCCAGCAGCCAGCGGTCGGGCACAGATACGCAGTATTTT
>TRBV5-1|TRBD1|TRBJ2-7
CASRWRGGTGSYEQYF
TGCGCCAGCAGGTGGAGGGGCGGGACAGGGTCCTACGAGCAGTACTTC
>TRBV5-1|TRBD1|TRBJ2-1
CASSFTGVGEQFF
TGCGCCAGCAGCTTTACAGGGGTCGGTGAGCAGTTCTTC
>TRBV6-1|.|TRBJ1-1
CASMGSFNTEAFF
TGTGCCAGCATGGGCAGCTTTAATACTGAAGCTTTCTTT
>TRBV5-4|.|TRBJ2-2
CASSLGGAGNTGELFF
TGTGCCAGCAGCTTGGGGGGCGCAGGGAACACCGGGGAGCTGTTTTTT
>TRBV15|TRBD1|TRBJ1-2
CATSRVQNNRGLNYGYTF
TGTGCCACCAGCAGAGTCCAGAACAACAGGGGGCTGAACTATGGCTACACCTTC
>TRBV7-2|.|TRBJ1-2
CASSFRQAKANYGYTF
TGTGCCAGCAGCTTCCGACAGGCGAAAGCTAACTATGGCTACACCTTC
>TRBV5-1|.|TRBJ2-7
CASSLGYGYEQYF
TGCGCCAGCAGCTTGGGCTACGGCTACGAGCAGTACTTC
>TRBV2|.|TRBJ1-2
CASRDSLKGYTF
TGTGCCAGCAGGGACTCTTTAAAGGGCTACACCTTC
>TRBV5-4|TRBD1|TRBJ1-1
CASSPGGLMNTEAFF
TGTGCCAGCAGCCCAGGGGGTCTTATGAACACTGAAGCTTTCTTT
>TRBV7-2|.|TRBJ1-1
CASSLDTGNTEAFF
TGTGCCAGCAGCTTAGATACAGGGAACACTGAAGCTTTCTTT
>TRBV4-3|TRBD1|TRBJ1-2
CASSQAWGQGLTNYGYTF
TGCGCCAGCAGCCAAGCATGGGGACAGGGGCTTACTAACTATGGCTACACCTTC
>TRBV6-5|.|TRBJ2-7
CASRGNNYEQYF
TGTGCCAGCAGGGGCAACAACTACGAGCAGTACTTC
>TRBV20-1|.|TRBJ1-3
CSARTGNTIYF
TGCAGTGCCCGGACAGGAAACACCATATATTTT
>TRBV6-5|.|TRBJ1-1
CASSYSRFSEAFF
TGTGCCAGCAGTTACTCGCGGTTCTCTGAAGCTTTCTTT
>TRBV18|TRBD1|TRBJ2-7
CASSPPGQGAYEQYF
TGTGCCAGCTCACCACCGGGACAGGGGGCCTACGAGCAGTACTTC
>TRBV5-6|.|TRBJ2-7
CASSWGVDSYEQYF
TGTGCCAGCAGCTGGGGGGTCGACTCCTACGAGCAGTACTTC
>TRBV6-1|TRBD1|TRBJ2-1
CASSVRDSGSYNEQFF
TGTGCCAGCAGTGTCCGGGACAGCGGCTCCTACAATGAGCAGTTCTTC
>TRBV19|TRBD1|TRBJ1-4
CASRNRGEPNEKLFF
TGTGCCAGTAGAAACAGGGGAGAGCCTAATGAAAAACTGTTTTTT
>TRBV7-9|.|TRBJ1-3
CASSLDGRNTIYF
TGTGCCAGCAGCTTAGACGGTAGAAACACCATATATTTT
>TRBV27|.|TRBJ2-3
CASSLTGPDTQYF
TGTGCCAGCAGTTTAACAGGCCCAGATACGCAGTATTTT
>TRBV6-5|.|TRBJ2-7
CASTPRGVHEQYF
TGTGCCAGCACCCCCAGGGGAGTTCACGAGCAGTACTTC
>TRBV28|.|TRBJ2-6
CASSSPGTGANVLTF
TGTGCCAGCAGTTCTCCGGGAACTGGGGCCAACGTCCTGACTTTC
>TRBV11-2|TRBD2|TRBJ2-1
CASSFGTSGGAYNEQFF
TGTGCCAGCAGCTTCGGGACTAGCGGGGGGGCTTACAATGAGCAGTTCTTC
>TRBV27|TRBD2|TRBJ2-1
CASSSSGGYNEQFF
TGTGCCAGCAGTTCTAGCGGGGGGTACAATGAGCAGTTCTTC
>TRBV4-1|TRBD2|TRBJ2-2
CASSQELAGSLGGGELFF
TGCGCCAGCAGCCAAGAACTAGCGGGGAGCTTAGGTGGCGGGGAGCTGTTTTTT
>TRBV19|.|TRBJ2-5
CASSFTRETQYF
TGTGCCAGTAGTTTCACTAGGGAGACCCAGTACTTC
>TRBV4-2|.|TRBJ1-5
CASSQDESKPQHF
TGTGCCAGCAGCCAAGATGAGTCAAAGCCCCAGCATTTT
>TRBV6-5|.|TRBJ2-2
CASSSLSLTGELFF
TGTGCCAGCAGTTCCCTCTCCCTCACCGGGGAGCTGTTTTTT
>TRBV10-3|.|TRBJ2-5
CAISARGGAQETQYF
TGTGCCATCAGTGCACGGGGCGGGGCGCAAGAGACCCAGTACTTC
>TRBV7-2|.|TRBJ1-6
CASSQGQGRDNSPLHF
TGTGCCAGCAGCCAGGGGCAGGGACGGGATAATTCACCCCTCCACTTT
>TRBV7-9|.|TRBJ1-2
CASSPDGGYGYTF
TGTGCCAGCAGCCCCGACGGGGGGTACGGCTACACCTTC
>TRBV9|TRBD1|TRBJ1-2
CASSVEATGVNGYTF
TGTGCCAGCAGCGTAGAGGCGACAGGGGTGAATGGCTACACCTTC
>TRBV7-8|.|TRBJ2-5
CASSLAQPRETQYF
TGTGCCAGCAGCTTAGCGCAACCTAGAGAGACCCAGTACTTC
>TRBV29-1|.|TRBJ1-1
CSVGGQSGPFF
TGCAGCGTTGGCGGACAGAGTGGTCCTTTCTTT
>TRBV6-1|.|TRBJ1-5
CASSSDNQPQHF
TGTGCCAGCAGCAGCGATAATCAGCCCCAGCATTTT
>TRBV5-1|.|TRBJ1-2
CASSLDGGGGIGYTF
TGCGCCAGCAGCTTGGACGGTGGAGGAGGGATTGGCTACACCTTC
>TRBV27|.|TRBJ1-2
CASSSSGRYGYTF
TGTGCCAGCAGTTCATCGGGGAGGTATGGCTACACCTTC
>TRBV12-5|TRBD2|TRBJ2-1
CASGLVAGGLNEQFF
TGTGCTAGTGGTTTGGTAGCGGGGGGGCTGAATGAGCAGTTCTTC
>TRBV5-6|TRBD1|TRBJ2-5
CASRTGGRRETQYF
TGTGCCAGCAGAACAGGGGGCCGACGAGAGACCCAGTACTTC
>TRBV7-3|.|TRBJ2-2
CASSLFGAGELFF
TGTGCCAGCAGCTTATTCGGAGCCGGGGAGCTGTTTTTT
>TRBV19|.|TRBJ2-7
CASSSNIWQGIMYEQYF
TGTGCCAGTAGTTCGAACATCTGGCAGGGGATAATGTACGAGCAGTACTTC
>TRBV11-2|.|TRBJ2-3
CASSLRPGSRDTQYF
TGTGCCAGCAGCCTTCGACCGGGATCCCGAGATACGCAGTATTTT
>TRBV5-1|.|TRBJ2-4
CASSLDIAKNIQYF
TGCGCCAGCAGCTTGGACATAGCCAAAAACATTCAGTACTTC
>TRBV7-9|.|TRBJ2-4
CASSLDIPNIQYF
TGTGCCAGCAGCTTAGACATACCAAACATTCAGTACTTC
>TRBV19|TRBD2|TRBJ2-7
CASSMGGTSYEQYF
TGTGCCAGTAGTATGGGAGGGACCTCCTACGAGCAGTACTTC
>TRBV4-3|.|TRBJ1-1
CASSQGGLPGTEAFF
TGCGCCAGCAGCCAAGGGGGCCTACCCGGCACTGAAGCTTTCTTT
>TRBV6-5|.|TRBJ1-4
CASSYSRRGPREKLFF
TGTGCCAGCAGTTACTCCCGGAGAGGGCCGAGGGAAAAACTGTTTTTT
>TRBV4-2|.|TRBJ1-5
CASSRQGTSNQPQHF
TGTGCCAGCAGCCGGCAGGGGACTAGCAATCAGCCCCAGCATTTT
>TRBV5-4|TRBD1|TRBJ1-1
CASSREGQGVEAFF
TGTGCCAGCAGCCGTGAGGGACAGGGGGTTGAAGCTTTCTTT
>TRBV15|TRBD1|TRBJ1-5
CATSRGQGNQPQHF
TGTGCCACCAGCAGGGGACAGGGTAATCAGCCCCAGCATTTT
>TRBV7-2|.|TRBJ1-5
CASSLGNSNNQPQHF
TGTGCCAGCAGCTTAGGTAACAGCAATAATCAGCCCCAGCATTTT
>TRBV14|.|TRBJ2-3
CASSLAGTDTQYF
TGTGCCAGCAGCCTAGCGGGCACAGATACGCAGTATTTT
>TRBV2|.|TRBJ1-1
CASSMTLLLNTEAFF
TGTGCCAGCAGTATGACATTGCTTTTGAACACTGAAGCTTTCTTT
>TRBV27|TRBD1|TRBJ1-4
CASSPQKGQGNEKLFF
TGTGCCAGCAGTCCACAAAAGGGACAGGGAAATGAAAAACTGTTTTTT